Below are 9 T cell receptor beta chains sequenced from a single sample in a study of CD8 T cell repertoires and HIV-1 epitope variants. Method: immunoSEQ multiplex PCR; TCRdb's copy keeps in-frame clones and lacks some. In the table there are under 2,500 clones, around 70% of which are singletons. Which antigens these TCRs recognize remains unknown. Material for sequencing was cultured CD8+ T cells derived from PBMCs. Receptor source: a male donor with HIV.

This chain connects TRBV28 to TRBJ2-1; 10 nucleotides match TRBD1. J lost 1 base, V lost 5 bases, and 5 bases had no gene match. This CDR3 spans 16 amino acids. Looked up from germline, CDR1 is MDHEN and CDR2 is SYDVKM. The CDR3 DNA reads TGTGCCAGCAGTACCTGGGACAGGGGATCCTACAATGAGCAGTTCTTC. The encoded protein is CASSTWDRGSYNEQFF.

CDR3: CASSPLPGQGEETQYF. CDR3 coding DNA: TGTGCCAGCAGCCCCCTCCCGGGACAGGGAGAGGAGACCCAGTACTTC. The chain is built from TRBV7-9 and TRBJ2-5; 9 nucleotides agree with TRBD1. The CDR3 is 16 residues long. J was trimmed by 5 bases and V by 5 bases; bases with no gene match: 12. In germline, CDR1 is SEHNR, CDR2 FQNEAQ (reference sequence).

DNA for the CDR3: TGTGCCAGTAGTATAGCGGGGGGGCAGGGTGAGACCCAGTACTTC. Translated, it gives CASSIAGGQGETQYF. The V gene is TRBV19, the J gene TRBJ2-5; 8 bases match TRBD2. V gave up 1 base and J gave up 5 bases; unmatched junction bases: 6. CDR3 length: 15 amino acids. The V gene's germline CDR1 is LNHDA and CDR2 SQIVND (reference sequence).

The genes are TRBV7-8 and TRBJ1-1; D perhaps matches TRBD1 (5 bases). Germline CDR1 and CDR2: SGHVS and FQNEAQ. The CDR3 runs to 13 residues. The V end lost 1 base, the J end lost 8 bases, and 11 bases lay between the germline ends. The CDR3 region has the DNA TGTGCCAGCAGCTTAGACGGGGGGATGGAAGCTTTCTTT. It encodes CASSLDGGMEAFF.

The J gene is TRBJ1-2, the V gene TRBV7-8; D unresolved. This CDR3 is built from 14 residues. V was shortened by 1 base and J by 8 bases, with 14 bases between the two germline ends. CDR1 is SGHVS, CDR2 FQNEAQ, per germline. CDR3 DNA sequence: TGTGCCAGCAGCTTAGAGGGCAGTCCCCTCGGCTACACCTTC. Encoded protein: CASSLEGSPLGYTF.

The genes are TRBV5-6 and TRBJ1-4; D remains ambiguous. In germline, CDR1 is SGHDT, CDR2 YYEEEE. This CDR3 has 14 amino acids. V lost 0 bases and J 2 bases, leaving 5 bases between the germline ends. Written as DNA, the CDR3 is TGTGCCAGCAGCTTGGGCCAGACTAATGAAAAACTGTTTTTT. Its translation: CASSLGQTNEKLFF.

V and J are TRBV28 and TRBJ1-1; D is unresolved. The ends were cut back, 5 bases at V and 0 bases at J, with 13 bases in the middle. Germline loops: CDR1 MDHEN, CDR2 SYDVKM. The CDR3 runs to 15 residues. This CDR3 reads CASSAQGWLNTEAFF. The CDR3 coding sequence is TGTGCCAGCAGTGCCCAAGGATGGCTGAACACTGAAGCTTTCTTT. Combining the CDR3 with reference TRBV28 and TRBJ1-1 gives the whole variable domain DVKVTQSSRYLVKRTGEKVFLECVQDMDHENMFWYRQDPGLGLRLIYFSYDVKMKEKGDIPEGYSVSREKKERFSLILESASTNQTSMYLCASSAQGWLNTEAFFGQGTRLTVV.

The chain recombines TRBV4-1 with TRBJ1-5; D unresolved. Trimming removed 0 bases at V and 0 bases at J, with 6 bases between. From germline, CDR1 is MGHRA and CDR2 YSYEKL. This CDR3 is built from 15 residues. In nucleotides, the CDR3 is TGCGCCAGCAGCCAAGATCCCAATAGCAATCAGCCCCAGCATTTT. Encoded protein: CASSQDPNSNQPQHF.

This clone showed up just once. The CDR3 bases are TGTGCCAGCAGCCCCAGACAAGCAACTAATGAAAAACTGTTTTTT. Protein: CASSPRQATNEKLFF. The chain combines TRBV7-2 with TRBJ1-4; D not resolved. Trimming removed 5 bases at V and 0 bases at J, with 10 bases between. Germline V CDR1 and CDR2: SGHTA, FQGNSA. The CDR3 is 15 residues long.